This T cell receptor beta chain was recorded in a study of early T cells in non-severe SARS-CoV-2 infection listed by TCRdb under 2021. As for the study more broadly: Because TCR sequencing relied on bulk RNA taken from unsorted whole blood, pairing of alpha and beta chains was not possible.

A case-control design nested within a healthcare worker cohort in London, UK, was used, with weekly nasopharyngeal swab PCR tests and blood sampling performed. Healthcare workers were enrolled in the week of the UK lockdown, from 23 to 31 March 2020, and were followed every week for up to roughly 16 weeks. Library preparation employed 5' RACE. Sequencing instrument: NextSeq 500. Unique molecular identifiers were attached to individual cDNA molecules in the TCR library protocol so that sequencing error and PCR bias could be corrected. TCR alpha and beta chains were both sequenced, and the abundances of alpha and beta sequences in each sample were closely correlated with each other. On the authors' methods: Decombinator V4 was used to perform V gene, J gene and CDR3 annotation of TCR sequences. Expanded TCRs were defined as changing significantly between any two time points under a Poisson model with p below 0.0001. TCR abundances were normalised to the total number of TCRs sequenced per sample and expressed as counts per million. MAIT TCRs were defined by TRAV1-2 paired with TRAJ12, TRAJ20 or TRAJ33, and iNKT TCRs by TRAV10 paired with TRAJ18. VDJdb, accessed on 1 November 2021, was searched for TCRs annotated for CMV, EBV and SARS-CoV-2, and TCRs annotated for more than one antigen were excluded. TCRdb took the public reads, trimmed them with fastp at Q25, ran MiXCR for clone calling and kept in-frame beta chains. Identical CDR3 protein sequences are pooled into one entry, listed with their most common genes and DNA. TCRdb, not the authors, supplied the V and J calls. The sample has tens of thousands of distinct CDR3 sequences on record, roughly 5.7% of them singletons. The ten largest clones take up roughly 4.5% of the sample.

Here is what the overall study found, with its caveats: Matching against VDJdb was skewed toward anti-spike CD8 responses, likely underestimated virus-specific expansions, and missed private and CD4 specificities.

There are many counts of this clonotype. Its antigen remains undetermined. The sample holds no much larger clone one base away, and base qualities are not on file. The CDR3, from cysteine to phenylalanine, totals 14 residues. CDR3 DNA is the only sequence kept; it has 42 bases, read in frame from the first base. CDR1 is given as SGDLS and CDR2 as YYNGEE, both from the germline V gene. V loses 0 bases of germline sequence and J loses 2 bases, and the interval between the two ends is 8 bases. The TCR sequence derives from an adult who was a healthcare worker with PCR-confirmed SARS-CoV-2 infection or an uninfected control (not recorded which). This sequence uses TRBV9 and TRBJ1-1; no D segment can be confidently identified. Material: whole blood. The nucleotide sequence reads as follows: TGTGCCAGCAGCGTAGACCAGGTCAACACTGAAGCTTTCTTT. This is translated as CASSVDQVNTEAFF.